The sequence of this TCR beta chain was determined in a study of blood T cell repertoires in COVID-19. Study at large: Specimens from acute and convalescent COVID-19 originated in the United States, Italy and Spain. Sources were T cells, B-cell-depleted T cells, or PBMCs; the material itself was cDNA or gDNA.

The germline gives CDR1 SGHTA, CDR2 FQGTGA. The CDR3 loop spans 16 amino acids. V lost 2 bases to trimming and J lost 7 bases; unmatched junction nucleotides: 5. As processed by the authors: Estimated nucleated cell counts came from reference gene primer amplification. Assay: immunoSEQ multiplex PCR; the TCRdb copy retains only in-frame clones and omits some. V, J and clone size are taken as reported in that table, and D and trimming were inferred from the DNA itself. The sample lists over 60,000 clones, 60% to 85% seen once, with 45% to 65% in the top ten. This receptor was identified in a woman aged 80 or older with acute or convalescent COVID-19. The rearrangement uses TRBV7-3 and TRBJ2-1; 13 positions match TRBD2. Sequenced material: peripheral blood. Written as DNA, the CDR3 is TGTGCCAGCAGCTTATCGGGACTAGCGGGAATAAATGAGCAGTTCTTC. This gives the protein CASSLSGLAGINEQFF.